The 18 T cell receptor beta chains below all came from one sample that was sequenced in a study of cytomegalovirus exposure and HLA in healthy donors. The PCR employed 60 Vbeta primers together with 13 Jbeta primers. This table comes from immunoSEQ multiplex PCR, and its TCRdb copy is limited to in-frame clones, with some not included. The table lists more than 90,000 clones, roughly 68% of them singletons. Sequenced input: PBMCs. All receptors derive from a man aged 30-40 years in good health and CMV-seropositive.

The rearrangement joins TRBV19 to TRBJ1-5, with TRBD1 matching over 7 bases. The junction had 24 bases not matched to a gene; V was cut back by 6 bases and J by 7 bases. The germline V gene has CDR1 LNHDA and CDR2 SQIVND (reference sequence). The CDR3 is 19 residues long. In DNA form, the CDR3 reads TGTGCCAGTAGCAAATCCCCCGGGACAGTTGCCTTTCCAGACCAGCCCCAGCATTTT. The encoded protein is CASSKSPGTVAFPDQPQHF.

The genes are TRBV11-3 and TRBJ2-1; possibly TRBD2 for D (6 bases). Deletions cut 0 bases from V and 5 bases from J, with 14 bases between. The CDR3 spans 16 residues. Germline assignment: CDR1 SGHNT and CDR2 YENEEA. The CDR3 protein is CASSLDGGVGNNEQFF. In DNA, the CDR3 is TGTGCCAGCAGCTTAGATGGCGGGGTAGGTAACAATGAGCAGTTCTTC.

This clone was seen more than once but under ten times. This chain joins TRBV9 and TRBJ2-1, with TRBD2 as a possible D gene (6 bases). V was shortened by 2 bases and J by 7 bases, with 13 bases between the two germline ends. CDR1 SGDLS and CDR2 YYNGEE come from the germline V gene. The CDR3 spans 14 residues. CDR3 bases: TGTGCCAGCAGCGTGGCGGGGTTACGAAATGAGCAGTTCTTC. Protein sequence: CASSVAGLRNEQFF.

The V call is TRBV6-5, the J call TRBJ2-4; D unresolved. V gave up 8 bases and J gave up 0 bases, with 14 bases separating them. The CDR3 length is 15 residues. Germline CDR1 MNHEY, CDR2 SVGAGI. The chain's CDR3 is CASRRSILAKNIQYF. The CDR3 bases are TGTGCCAGCCGTAGAAGTATCCTAGCCAAAAACATTCAGTACTTC.

The V call is TRBV11-2, the J call TRBJ1-2; 8 bases map to TRBD1. The CDR3 is 13 amino acids. J lost 6 bases, V lost 3 bases, and 3 bases had no gene match. Looked up from germline, CDR1 is SGHAT and CDR2 is FQNNGV. CDR3 loop: CASSLTGADGYTF. CDR3 coding DNA: TGTGCCAGCAGCTTGACAGGGGCGGATGGCTACACCTTC.

The rearrangement uses TRBV29-1 and TRBJ2-5; D might be TRBD1 (6 bases). The germline V and J ends were trimmed by 2 bases and 4 bases, with 14 bases remaining between them. CDR3 size: 14 residues. Germline-derived CDR1 and CDR2 are SQVTM and ANQGSEA. In DNA, the CDR3 is TGCAGCGTTGAATCCAGGGGAAGTGGAGAGACCCAGTACTTC. Translated, it gives CSVESRGSGETQYF.

Comments on this clone: This sample also contains other DNA sequences that code for the same CDR3. The chain is built from TRBV5-1 and TRBJ1-2; 8 positions match TRBD1. This CDR3 spans 15 amino acids. With 4 bases clipped from V and 7 bases from J, the junction kept 12 bases outside the gene matches. Per germline, CDR1 SGHRS and CDR2 YFSETQ. CDR3 loop: CASSLEGQAGFGYTF. CDR3 DNA sequence: TGCGCCAGCAGCCTGGAGGGACAGGCAGGTTTTGGCTACACCTTC. Filled out from reference TRBV5-1 and TRBJ1-2, the complete variable domain reads KAGVTQTPRYLIKTRGQQVTLSCSPISGHRSVSWYQQTPGQGLQFLFEYFSETQRNKGNFPGRFSGRQFSNSRSEMNVSTLELGDSALYLCASSLEGQAGFGYTFGSGTRLTVV.

V usage is TRBV6-1 and J usage is TRBJ2-3; TRBD2 agrees at 7 bases. With 7 bases clipped from V and 5 bases from J, the junction kept 6 bases outside the gene matches. CDR1 is MNHNS, CDR2 SASEGT, per germline. CDR3 size: 13 residues. In DNA, the CDR3 is TGTGCCAGCACCCTTCCGGGAGGAGATACGCAGTATTTT. Translation: CASTLPGGDTQYF.

This clone was picked up a small number of times. The chain links TRBV9 to TRBJ1-5; D perhaps matches TRBD1 (5 bases). CDR3 length equals 16 residues. CDR1 is SGDLS, CDR2 YYNGEE, per germline. Trimming removed 0 bases from V and 2 bases from J, with 12 bases in between. This CDR3 is CASSVGVGEGNQPQHF. DNA for the CDR3: TGTGCCAGCAGCGTAGGGGTGGGGGAGGGCAATCAGCCCCAGCATTTT.

The chain links TRBV11-2 to TRBJ1-2; 10 nucleotides align to TRBD1. Germline CDR1 SGHAT, CDR2 FQNNGV. V was pared by 8 bases and J by 4 bases, with 7 bases of the junction left unmatched. The CDR3 extends over 14 amino acids. CDR3: CASAGDRGTYGYTF. The CDR3 coding sequence is TGTGCCAGCGCTGGGGACAGGGGTACCTATGGCTACACCTTC.

Note on this clone: A read error may account for a junction end that differs from germline. This chain connects TRBV7-7 to TRBJ1-1; tentatively, D is TRBD1 (6 bases). CDR1 and CDR2 from the germline V gene are SSHAT and FNYEAQ (reference sequence). The CDR3 consists of 13 residues. For the CDR3, the DNA is TGTGCTAGCAGCAGACAGGAAAACACTGAAGCTTTCTTT. Amino acid sequence: CASSRQENTEAFF.

The CDR3, as DNA: TGTGCCAGCAGCTTAGAGCTAGCGGATGAGCAGTTCTTC. This encodes CASSLELADEQFF. The chain joins TRBV11-2 to TRBJ2-1, with 7 bases aligning to TRBD2. The CDR3 covers 13 residues. Germline trimming cut 0 bases from V and 8 bases from J; bases unmatched to any gene: 1. CDR1 SGHAT and CDR2 FQNNGV come from the germline V gene. Full variable domain (rest looked up from reference TRBV11-2 and TRBJ2-1): EAGVAQSPRYKIIEKRQSVAFWCNPISGHATLYWYQQILGQGPKLLIQFQNNGVVDDSQLPKDRFSAERLKGVDSTLKIQPAKLEDSAVYLCASSLELADEQFFGPGTRLTVL.

J is TRBJ2-7 and V is TRBV6-1; TRBD2 agrees at 7 bases. From germline, CDR1 is MNHNS and CDR2 SASEGT. J lost 3 bases, V lost 6 bases, and 11 bases had no gene match. The CDR3 contains 15 residues. The CDR3 DNA sequence: TGTGCCAGCAGCGTAAGGGAGGGCTTAGACTACGAGCAGTACTTC. Translating it yields CASSVREGLDYEQYF.

The V call is TRBV30, the J call TRBJ1-6; tentative D call: TRBD1 (6 bases). The CDR3 length is 15 residues. Germline V gene data show CDR1 as GTSNPN and CDR2 as SVGIG (reference sequence). Trimming pared 2 bases from V and 9 bases from J, leaving 17 bases between. CDR3 protein: CAWSITGFKSSPLHF. The CDR3 DNA is TGTGCCTGGAGTATAACAGGGTTCAAGAGTTCACCCCTCCACTTT.

The chain combines TRBV7-8 with TRBJ1-1; no definite D call. Germline CDR1 and CDR2: SGHVS and FQNEAQ. The CDR3 has 16 residues. V gave up 5 bases and J gave up 0 bases, with 16 bases separating them. The CDR3 is CASSPPKAGLNTEAFF. DNA of the CDR3: TGTGCCAGCAGCCCTCCCAAGGCAGGCTTGAACACTGAAGCTTTCTTT.

This clone was detected only a few times. The chain couples TRBV6-4 to TRBJ2-1, with 16 bases fitting TRBD2. CDR1 is MRHNA, CDR2 SNTAGT, per germline. J was trimmed by 13 bases and V by 2 bases; bases with no gene match: 2. The CDR3 covers 14 residues. The chain's CDR3 is CASSDGTSGRVQFF. DNA of the CDR3: TGTGCCAGCAGTGACGGGACTAGCGGGAGGGTCCAGTTCTTC.

The rearrangement links TRBV6-4 to TRBJ1-6, with a tentative D call TRBD1 (5 bases). The V end was cut by 3 bases, the J end by 6 bases, with 9 bases between. Germline CDR1 reads MRHNA; CDR2 reads SNTAGT. The CDR3 extends over 14 amino acids. CDR3 sequence: CASSETASNSPLHF. The CDR3 DNA sequence: TGTGCCAGCAGTGAGACAGCTTCTAATTCACCCCTCCACTTT.

The rearrangement links TRBV7-2 to TRBJ1-1, with D uncertain. V was shortened by 5 bases and J by 0 bases, with 16 bases between the two germline ends. The CDR3 is made up of 16 amino acids. Germline-derived CDR1 and CDR2 are SGHTA and FQGNSA. This chain's CDR3 is CASSPRPRVMNTEAFF. Written as DNA, the CDR3 is TGTGCCAGCAGCCCCCGCCCCCGGGTCATGAACACTGAAGCTTTCTTT.